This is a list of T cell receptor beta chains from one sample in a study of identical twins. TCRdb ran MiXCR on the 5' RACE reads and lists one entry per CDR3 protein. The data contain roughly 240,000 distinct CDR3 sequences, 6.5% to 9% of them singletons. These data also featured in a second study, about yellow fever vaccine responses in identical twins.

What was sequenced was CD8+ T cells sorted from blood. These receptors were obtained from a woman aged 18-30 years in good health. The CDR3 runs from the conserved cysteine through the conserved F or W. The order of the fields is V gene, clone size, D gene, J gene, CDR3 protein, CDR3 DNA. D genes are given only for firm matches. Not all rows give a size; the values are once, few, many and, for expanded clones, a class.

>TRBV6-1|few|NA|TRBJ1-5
CASSELAGNQPQHF
TGTGCCAGCAGTGAACTGGCGGGAAATCAGCCCCAGCATTTT
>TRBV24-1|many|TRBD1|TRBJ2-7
CATSEIQGNEQYF
TGTGCCACCAGTGAGATACAGGGGAACGAGCAGTACTTC
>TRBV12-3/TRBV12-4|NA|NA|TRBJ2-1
CASSLSTPATNEQFF
TGTGCCAGCAGTTTATCCACACCCGCGACCAATGAGCAGTTCTTC
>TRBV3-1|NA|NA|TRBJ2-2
CASSQEGNTGELFF
TGTGCCAGCAGCCAAGAGGGGAACACCGGGGAGCTGTTTTTT
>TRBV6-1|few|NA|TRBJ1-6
CASSPSRLVESPLHF
TGTGCCAGCAGTCCCTCCCGTCTGGTTGAATCACCCCTCCACTTT
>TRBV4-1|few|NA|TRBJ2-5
CASSQAFTGKETQYF
TGCGCCAGCAGCCAAGCCTTTACAGGGAAAGAGACCCAGTACTTC
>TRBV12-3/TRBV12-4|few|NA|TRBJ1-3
CASSSDSNTIYF
TGTGCCAGCAGTTCCGATTCGAACACCATATATTTT
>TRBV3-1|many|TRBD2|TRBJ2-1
CASSQELAGVFNEQFF
TGTGCCAGCAGCCAAGAACTAGCGGGAGTCTTCAATGAGCAGTTCTTC
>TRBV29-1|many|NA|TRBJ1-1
CSVDFRDTEAFF
TGCAGCGTTGATTTTAGGGACACTGAAGCTTTCTTT
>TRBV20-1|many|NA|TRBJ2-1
CSAREAGNNEQFF
TGCAGTGCTAGAGAAGCAGGGAACAATGAGCAGTTCTTC
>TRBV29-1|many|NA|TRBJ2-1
CSVEGGARNEQFF
TGCAGCGTTGAAGGGGGGGCGCGAAATGAGCAGTTCTTC
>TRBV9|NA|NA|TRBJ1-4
CASSAPDSEEKLFF
TGTGCCAGCAGCGCCCCCGATTCGGAGGAAAAACTGTTTTTT
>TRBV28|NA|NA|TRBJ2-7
CASSSGSGYEHYF
TGTGCCAGCAGTTCCGGATCGGGCTACGAGCACTACTTC
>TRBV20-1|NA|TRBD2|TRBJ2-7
CSARVSGGDYYEQYF
TGCAGTGCTAGGGTCTCGGGGGGGGACTACTACGAGCAGTACTTC
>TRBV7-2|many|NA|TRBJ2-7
CASSLRLNPYEQYF
TGTGCCAGCAGCTTACGTCTCAACCCCTACGAGCAGTACTTC
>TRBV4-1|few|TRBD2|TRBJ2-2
CASSSIAGGPIGGELFF
TGCGCCAGCAGCTCTATAGCGGGAGGGCCGATCGGCGGGGAGCTGTTTTTT
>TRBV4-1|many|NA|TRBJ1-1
CASSQGPGANTEAFF
TGCGCCAGCAGCCAAGGGCCAGGGGCAAACACTGAAGCTTTCTTT
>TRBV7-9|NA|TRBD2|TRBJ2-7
CASTTEAGLSYEQYF
TGTGCCAGCACTACGGAAGCGGGGCTAAGCTACGAGCAGTACTTC
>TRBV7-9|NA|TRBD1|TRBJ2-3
CASSPLRQGADTQYF
TGTGCCAGCAGCCCTCTTAGACAGGGTGCAGATACGCAGTATTTT
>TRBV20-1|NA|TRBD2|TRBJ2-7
CSARAPLAGSSYEQYF
TGCAGTGCTAGAGCCCCTCTAGCGGGTAGCTCCTACGAGCAGTACTTC
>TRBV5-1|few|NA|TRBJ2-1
CASTSGTTKYNEQFF
TGCGCCAGCACCTCCGGGACAACGAAATACAATGAGCAGTTCTTC
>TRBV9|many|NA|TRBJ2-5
CASSVGSTQETQYF
TGTGCCAGCAGCGTGGGGTCGACTCAAGAGACCCAGTACTTC
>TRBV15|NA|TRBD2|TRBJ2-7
CATSRSRAGGFYEQYF
TGTGCCACCAGCAGGAGTAGGGCGGGAGGGTTCTACGAGCAGTACTTC
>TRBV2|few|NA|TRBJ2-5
CASSRGTPKPGETQYF
TGTGCCAGCAGTCGGGGTACTCCGAAACCCGGGGAGACCCAGTACTTC
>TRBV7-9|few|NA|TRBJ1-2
CASSRGTSRGGYTF
TGTGCCAGCAGCCGAGGGACTTCCCGTGGTGGCTACACCTTC
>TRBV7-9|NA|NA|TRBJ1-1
CASISSTRGTEAFF
TGTGCCAGCATCAGTTCAACCCGGGGCACTGAAGCTTTCTTT
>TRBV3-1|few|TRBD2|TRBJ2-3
CASRRTSGSIDTQYF
TGTGCCAGCAGACGGACTAGCGGGAGTATCGATACGCAGTATTTT
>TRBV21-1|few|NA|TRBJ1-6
CASSKAGGTGSSPLHF
TGTGCCAGCAGCAAAGCGGGGGGGACAGGGTCCTCACCCCTCCACTTT
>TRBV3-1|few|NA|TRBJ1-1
CASSQYSTSGGMNTEAFF
TGTGCCAGCAGCCAATATTCTACGTCGGGTGGAATGAACACTGAAGCTTTCTTT
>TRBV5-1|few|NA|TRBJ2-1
CASSLDQIYNEQFF
TGCGCCAGCAGCTTGGACCAGATCTACAATGAGCAGTTCTTC
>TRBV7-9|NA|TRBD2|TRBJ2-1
CASRDRAGTVFF
TGTGCCAGCAGAGATAGAGCGGGAACGGTGTTCTTC
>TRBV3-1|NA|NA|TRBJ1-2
CASSPVGVENYGYTF
TGTGCCAGCAGTCCCGTTGGGGTGGAAAACTATGGCTACACCTTC
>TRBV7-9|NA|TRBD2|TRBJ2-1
CASSLTSGSLYNEQFF
TGTGCCAGCAGCTTGACTAGCGGGAGTCTCTACAATGAGCAGTTCTTC
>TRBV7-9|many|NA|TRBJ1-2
CASSLADMGYTF
TGTGCCAGCAGCTTAGCGGACATGGGCTACACCTTC
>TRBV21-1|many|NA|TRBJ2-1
CASTGTISYNEQFF
TGTGCCAGCACCGGGACTATCTCCTACAATGAGCAGTTCTTC
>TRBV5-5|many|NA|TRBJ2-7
CASSLGTSGEQYF
TGTGCCAGCAGCTTGGGGACCAGCGGGGAGCAGTACTTC
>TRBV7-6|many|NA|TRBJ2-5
CASSLAPEGEETQYF
TGTGCCAGCAGCTTAGCCCCGGAGGGAGAGGAGACCCAGTACTTC
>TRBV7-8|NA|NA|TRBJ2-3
CASSPEDRSTDTQYF
TGTGCCAGCAGCCCTGAAGACAGGAGCACAGATACGCAGTATTTT
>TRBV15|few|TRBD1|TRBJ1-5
CAIAGGNQPQHF
TGTGCCATCGCAGGGGGAAATCAGCCCCAGCATTTT
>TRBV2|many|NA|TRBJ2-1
CASSGLYNEQFF
TGTGCCAGCAGCGGTCTGTACAATGAGCAGTTCTTC
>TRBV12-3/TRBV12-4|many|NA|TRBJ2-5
CASSLMETQYF
TGTGCCAGCAGTCTAATGGAGACCCAGTACTTC
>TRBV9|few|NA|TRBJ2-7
CASSVDLDKGPNEQYF
TGTGCCAGCAGCGTAGATTTGGACAAAGGGCCCAACGAGCAGTACTTC